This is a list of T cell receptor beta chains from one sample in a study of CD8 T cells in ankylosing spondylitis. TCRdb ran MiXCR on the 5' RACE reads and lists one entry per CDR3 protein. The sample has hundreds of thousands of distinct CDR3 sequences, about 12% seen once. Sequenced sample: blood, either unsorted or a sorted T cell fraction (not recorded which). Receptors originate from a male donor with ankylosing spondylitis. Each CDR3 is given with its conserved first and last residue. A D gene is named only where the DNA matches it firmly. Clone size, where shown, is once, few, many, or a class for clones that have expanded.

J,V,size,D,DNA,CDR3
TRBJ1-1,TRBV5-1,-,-,TGCGCCAGCACTCAGACACTGAACACTGAAGCTTTCTTT,CASTQTLNTEAFF
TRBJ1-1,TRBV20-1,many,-,TGCAGTGCTAGTATCATGAACACTGAAGCTTTCTTT,CSASIMNTEAFF
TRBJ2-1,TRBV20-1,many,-,TGCAGTGCTGGCCCCTGGTTGAGCTCCTACAATGAGCAGTTCTTC,CSAGPWLSSYNEQFF
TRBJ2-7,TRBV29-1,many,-,TGCAGCGTTGAAGATGACGTCTTCGCGGGGGAGCAGTACTTC,CSVEDDVFAGEQYF
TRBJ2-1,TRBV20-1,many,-,TGCAGTGCCGTAGACCCAACTTTCTACAATGAGCAGTTCTTC,CSAVDPTFYNEQFF
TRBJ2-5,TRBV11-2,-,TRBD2,TGTGCCAGCAGCCCCGGACTAGCGGGAGGGCCGGGGCAAGAGACCCAGTACTTC,CASSPGLAGGPGQETQYF
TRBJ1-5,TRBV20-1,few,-,TGCAGTGCGAAGGCGGGGGGCTCGAATCAGCCCCAGCATTTT,CSAKAGGSNQPQHF
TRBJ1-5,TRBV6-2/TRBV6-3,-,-,TGTGCCAGCAGTCAGAGGGAACAGCCCCAGCATTTT,CASSQREQPQHF
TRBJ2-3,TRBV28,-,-,TGTGCCAGCAGGACCACGGATAGCACAGATACGCAGTATTTT,CASRTTDSTDTQYF
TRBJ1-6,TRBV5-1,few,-,TGCGCCAGCAGCTTGGAGCAGGGGAGCTCACCCCTCCACTTT,CASSLEQGSSPLHF
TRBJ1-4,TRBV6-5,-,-,TGTGCCAGCAGTTACTCGGGGGTGACTAATGAAAAACTGTTTTTT,CASSYSGVTNEKLFF
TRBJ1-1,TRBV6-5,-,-,TGTGCCAGCAGTTACATGATAAACACTGAAGCTTTCTTT,CASSYMINTEAFF
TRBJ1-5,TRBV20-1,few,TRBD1,TGCAGTGCTAGGAAGGCGACAGGGGGCTCAAGCAATCAGCCCCAGCATTTT,CSARKATGGSSNQPQHF
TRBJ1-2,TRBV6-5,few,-,TGTGCCAGCAGTTCCAACACAGGGTATGGCTACACCTTC,CASSSNTGYGYTF
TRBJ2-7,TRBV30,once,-,TGTGCCTGGGGACGGTCCTACGAGCAGTACTTC,CAWGRSYEQYF
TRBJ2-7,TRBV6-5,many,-,TGTGCCAGCAGTTACTACGGGACCTCCGCGAACCAGCAGTACTTC,CASSYYGTSANQQYF
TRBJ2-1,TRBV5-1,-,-,TGCGCCAGCAGCTTTTTGGGCCCCTACAATGAGCAGTTCTTC,CASSFLGPYNEQFF
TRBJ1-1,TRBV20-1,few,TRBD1,TGCAGTGCTAGAGGTGGGACAGGGGGCACGAACACTGAAGCTTTCTTT,CSARGGTGGTNTEAFF
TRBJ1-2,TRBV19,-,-,TGTGCCAGTACCGAGGGGCAACCCTATGGCTACACCTTC,CASTEGQPYGYTF
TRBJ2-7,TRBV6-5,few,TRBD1,TGTGCCAGCAGTTACCAGGGACAGCCATACGAGCAGTACTTC,CASSYQGQPYEQYF
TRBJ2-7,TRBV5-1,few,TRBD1,TGCGCCAGCAGCTTTCGGGGACAGGGGCTTCGCGAGCAGTACTTC,CASSFRGQGLREQYF
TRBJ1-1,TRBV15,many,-,TGTGCCACCAGCAGAGACGGGTGGACGAACACTGAAGCTTTCTTT,CATSRDGWTNTEAFF
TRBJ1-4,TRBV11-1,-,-,TGTGCCAGCAGCTTAGTTGGTGGGGTCCCCCCAACTAATGAAAAACTGTTTTTT,CASSLVGGVPPTNEKLFF
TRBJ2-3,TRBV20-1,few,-,TGCAGTGCTAGGGGGAGGATACAGGCACAGGATACGCAGTATTTT,CSARGRIQAQDTQYF
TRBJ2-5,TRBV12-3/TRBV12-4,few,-,TGTGCCAGCAGTATAGACAGGTGGCAGGAGACCCAGTACTTC,CASSIDRWQETQYF
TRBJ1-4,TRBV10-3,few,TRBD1,TGTGCCACTGGGACAGGGCCCACAACTAATGAAAAACTGTTTTTT,CATGTGPTTNEKLFF
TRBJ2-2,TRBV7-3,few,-,TGTGCCAGCAGCCTACGACCGAGGAGCACCGGGGAGCTGTTTTTT,CASSLRPRSTGELFF
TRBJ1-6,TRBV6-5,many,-,TGTGCCAGCAGTTACAGGGTCCCCAATTCACCCCTCCACTTT,CASSYRVPNSPLHF
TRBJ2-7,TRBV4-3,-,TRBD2,TGCGCCAGCAGCCAAGAACTCTTTGGCGGGAGTCACCCAGGCGACTACGAGCAGTACTTC,CASSQELFGGSHPGDYEQYF
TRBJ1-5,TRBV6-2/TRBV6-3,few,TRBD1,TGTGCCAGCAGTTACTGGGGACAGGGTCCTCAGCCCCAGCATTTT,CASSYWGQGPQPQHF
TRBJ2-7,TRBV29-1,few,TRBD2,TGCAGCGTTGAATTAAGCGGGAGAGCCTACGAGCAGTACTTC,CSVELSGRAYEQYF
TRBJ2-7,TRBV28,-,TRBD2,TGTGCCAGCAGCTACTCGGGGACACCTACTAGCGGGAGGTTCACCCACGAGCAGTACTTC,CASSYSGTPTSGRFTHEQYF
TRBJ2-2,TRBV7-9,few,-,TGTGCCAGCAGCTTATACCAGCTGAACACCGGGGAGCTGTTTTTT,CASSLYQLNTGELFF
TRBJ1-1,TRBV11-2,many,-,TGTGCCAGCAGCTTACGCACCGAAGTGCACACTGAAGCTTTCTTT,CASSLRTEVHTEAFF
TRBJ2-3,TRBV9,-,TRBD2,TGTGCCAGCAGCCCACCCCAGCGGGAGTCAGATACGCAGTATTTT,CASSPPQRESDTQYF
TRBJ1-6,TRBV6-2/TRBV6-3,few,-,TGTGCCAGCAGTTACGGGCATTCACCCCTCCACTTT,CASSYGHSPLHF
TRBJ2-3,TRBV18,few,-,TGTGCCAGCTCACCCTCGGGGGCGAGGGGCACAGATACGCAGTATTTT,CASSPSGARGTDTQYF
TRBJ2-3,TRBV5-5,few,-,TGTGCCAGCAGCTTGGTAGGACGACCGGGAGATACGCAGTATTTT,CASSLVGRPGDTQYF
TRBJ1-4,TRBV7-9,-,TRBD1,TGTGCCAGCAGTCCCGGGACAGGCCATGAAAAACTGTTTTTT,CASSPGTGHEKLFF
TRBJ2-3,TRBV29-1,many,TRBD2,TGCAGCGGGACTAGCGGCACAGATACGCAGTATTTT,CSGTSGTDTQYF
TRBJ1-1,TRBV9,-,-,TGTGCCAGCAGCGCTGTTGGGTGGTTCTCGGAAGCTTTCTTT,CASSAVGWFSEAFF
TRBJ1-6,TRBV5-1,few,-,TGCGCCAGCAGCCCAAGGACACAGGATTCACCCCTCCACTTT,CASSPRTQDSPLHF
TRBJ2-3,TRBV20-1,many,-,TGCAGTGCTGGCGACTCCCGAGTTACAGATACGCAGTATTTT,CSAGDSRVTDTQYF
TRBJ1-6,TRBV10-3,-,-,TGTGCCATCAGTGAGTCGGCAGGGCCAAATTCACCCCTCCACTTT,CAISESAGPNSPLHF
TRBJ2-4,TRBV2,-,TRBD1,TGTGCCAGCAGTTATGTTTTGGGACAGGGAGGGGGCATTCAGTACTTC,CASSYVLGQGGGIQYF
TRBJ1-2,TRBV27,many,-,TGTGCCACGGGCGAAGGGGGTTCAAACTATGGCTACACCTTC,CATGEGGSNYGYTF
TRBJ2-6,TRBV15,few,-,TGTGCCACCAGCAGAGATTTGGGGTCAGGGGCCAACGTCCTGACTTTC,CATSRDLGSGANVLTF
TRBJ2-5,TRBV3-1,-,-,TGTGCCAGCAGCCAAGATGATCGAGGGCGTTGGCTAGAGACCCAGTACTTC,CASSQDDRGRWLETQYF
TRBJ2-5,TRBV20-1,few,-,TGCAGTGCGACCGACTCGTCAGGACAAGAGACCCAGTACTTC,CSATDSSGQETQYF
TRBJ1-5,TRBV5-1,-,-,TGCGCCAGCAGCTTGGATGGGGGGAGTCAGCCCCAGCATTTT,CASSLDGGSQPQHF
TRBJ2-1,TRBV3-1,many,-,TGTGCCAGCAGCCAAGGGGTCGACGGTGAGCAGTTCTTC,CASSQGVDGEQFF
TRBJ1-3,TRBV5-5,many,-,TGTGCCAGCAGCCGGGATGGGGTCTCTGGAAACACCATATATTTT,CASSRDGVSGNTIYF
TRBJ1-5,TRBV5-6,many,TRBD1,TGTGCCAGCAGCAAGGACAGGGGTTACGGTCAGCCCCAGCATTTT,CASSKDRGYGQPQHF
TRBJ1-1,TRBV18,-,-,TGTGCCAGCTCACCCTCCGTACTCGGCACTGAAGCTTTCTTT,CASSPSVLGTEAFF
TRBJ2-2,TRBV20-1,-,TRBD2,TGCAGTGCTAGAGATTACCTAGCGGGGGATCACACCGGGGAGCTGTTTTTT,CSARDYLAGDHTGELFF
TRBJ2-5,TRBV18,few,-,TGTGCCAGCTCACCTGGGCGGAGCCAAGAGACCCAGTACTTC,CASSPGRSQETQYF
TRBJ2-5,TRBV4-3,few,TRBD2,TGCGCCAGCAGCCAAGATGCCTCCGGGACTAGCCAGTACTTC,CASSQDASGTSQYF